This TCR beta chain was sequenced during a study of blood T cell repertoires in COVID-19. In the authors' workflow: Amplification of reference gene primers provided the estimated nucleated cell counts. Profiling relied on immunoSEQ multiplex PCR, and the TCRdb table lists in-frame clones only, not all of them. V, J and clone size derive from that table, while D and trimming were established from the DNA sequence. The sample has some 270,000 clones; approximately 86% are singletons. V shed 7 bases and J 1 base; nucleotides not matched to a gene: 5. Germline lookup yields CDR1 MDHEN and CDR2 SYDVKM. The length of the CDR3 is 14 residues.

This TCR was sampled from a man aged 40-49 years with active or convalescent COVID-19. The rearrangement joins TRBV28 to TRBJ2-3, with 7 positions matching TRBD2. The sequenced material came from peripheral blood. As DNA, the CDR3 is TGTGCCAGCAAGCGGGGTGGCGGCACAGATACGCAGTATTTT. This sequence encodes CASKRGGGTDTQYF.